This T cell receptor beta chain was identified in a study of cytomegalovirus exposure and HLA in healthy donors. As regards this clone: As yet, its antigen is unknown.

Use of 60 Vbeta and 13 Jbeta primers characterized the PCR. The method was immunoSEQ multiplex PCR; TCRdb's version includes in-frame clones alone and lacks a portion of them. The top ten hold 20% to 25% of the sample, which has around 30,000 clones, about 60% seen once. Study findings and constraints: Within an earlier analysis, most TCR beta V segments proved productive either about 90% or about 30% of the time.

In germline, CDR1 is SGHDN, CDR2 FVKESK. V was shortened by 2 bases and J by 4 bases, with 17 bases between the two germline ends. The CDR3 has 17 residues. The V and J genes are TRBV14 and TRBJ2-2; a weak D match, TRBD1 (8 bases). This TCR was sampled from a man in his fifties or sixties in good health and CMV-seropositive. Sample: PBMCs. The CDR3 bases are TGTGCCAGCAGCCAAAACTCAGGGGGCGGGGGCACCGGGGAGCTGTTTTTT. It translates to CASSQNSGGGGTGELFF.